This T cell receptor beta chain was retrieved from a study of T cells in women clearing cervical HPV infection. Data came from immunoSEQ multiplex PCR; TCRdb stores just in-frame clones and leaves some out. The sample yields about 30,000 clones, of which the top ten take up approximately 3.7%. For this clone: The antigen is not known. The sequenced fragment ends 3 residues before the CDR3 boundary, so the rest is inferred from the germline J gene.

Germline CDR1 is SNHLY and CDR2 is FYNNEI. Trimming removed 1 base at V and 8 bases at J, with 20 bases between. This CDR3 region has 17 residues. Notes on the study in general: It is unknown whether associations predate infection; no effector/memory or HPV-specific sorting.

The sequencing sample was made of blood buffy coat. The genes are TRBV2 and TRBJ1-4; maybe TRBD1 (5 bases). The origin of this receptor is a woman aged 18 to 75 with a cervical HPV16 infection that either progressed to CIN3+ or cleared (not recorded which). The CDR3 bases that were read are TGTGCCAGCAGTGAAGGAGGAGGGCGCAGGGAGGGCGAAAAA. Its protein is CASSEGGGRREGEK. The full CDR3 is CASSEGGGRREGEKLFF.